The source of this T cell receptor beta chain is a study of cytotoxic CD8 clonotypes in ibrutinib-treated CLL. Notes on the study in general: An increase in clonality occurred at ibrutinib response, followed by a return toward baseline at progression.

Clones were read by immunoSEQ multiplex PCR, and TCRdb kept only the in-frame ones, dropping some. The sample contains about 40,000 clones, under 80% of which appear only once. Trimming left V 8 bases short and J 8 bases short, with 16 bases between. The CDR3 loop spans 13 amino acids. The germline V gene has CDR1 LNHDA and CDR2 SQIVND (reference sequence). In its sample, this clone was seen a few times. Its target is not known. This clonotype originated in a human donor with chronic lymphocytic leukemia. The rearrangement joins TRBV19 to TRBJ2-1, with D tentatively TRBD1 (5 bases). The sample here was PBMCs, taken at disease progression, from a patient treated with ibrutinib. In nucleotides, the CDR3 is TGTGCCAGTGGTCCCCATCCAGGGTATGAGCAGTTCTTC. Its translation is CASGPHPGYEQFF. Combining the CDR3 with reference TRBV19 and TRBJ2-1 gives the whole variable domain DGGITQSPKYLFRKEGQNVTLSCEQNLNHDAMYWYRQDPGQGLRLIYYSQIVNDFQKGDIAEGYSVSREKKESFPLTVTSAQKNPTAFYLCASGPHPGYEQFFGPGTRLTVL.